Below are 8 T cell receptor beta chains sequenced from a single sample in a study of blood T cell repertoires in COVID-19 (dated by TCRdb to about 2020). To prepare the library, the immunoSEQ multiplex PCR assay was applied. Held by TCRdb, this immuneACCESS table contains in-frame sequences only and omits some clones. Under half of the omission traces to an unresolved V gene where checked; the cause of the rest is unknown. This sample lists about 62,000 clones; 65% to 85% were detected once. The ten largest account for around 6.4% of the sample. The sequencing sample was made of peripheral blood. These receptors were collected from a woman between 45 and 65 years old with active or convalescent COVID-19.

This chain connects TRBV18 to TRBJ1-2, with 9 nucleotides matching TRBD1. This CDR3 has 14 amino acids. Germline values: CDR1 KGHSH, CDR2 LQKENI. V gave up 4 bases and J gave up 4 bases; unmatched junction bases: 4. The CDR3 reads CASSLEDRGYGYTF. The CDR3, as DNA: TGTGCCAGCTCACTCGAGGACAGGGGCTATGGCTACACCTTC.

The V and J genes are TRBV24-1 and TRBJ2-5, with 9 bases matching TRBD2. The germline gives CDR1 KGHDR, CDR2 SFDVKD. J lost 0 bases, V lost 3 bases, and 7 bases had no gene match. The CDR3 totals 17 residues. DNA for the CDR3: TGTGCCACCAGTGATCCCTCTAGCGGGGCTTACCAAGAGACCCAGTACTTC. Translation gives CATSDPSSGAYQETQYF.

This chain uses TRBV5-5 with TRBJ2-2; possibly TRBD2 for D (5 bases). Germline CDR1 and CDR2: SGHKS and YYEKEE (reference sequence). Trimming removed 6 bases from V and 7 bases from J, with 13 bases in between. The CDR3 length is 13 residues. CDR3 nucleotide sequence: TGTGCCAGCACCCTCACGGAGGTCGGGGAGCTGTTTTTT. It codes for CASTLTEVGELFF.

The V and J genes are TRBV13 and TRBJ1-2, with 12 bases fitting TRBD1. V shed 5 bases, J shed 8 bases, and the junction held 12 bases outside the gene matches. The CDR3 length is 16 residues. In germline, CDR1 is PRHDT, CDR2 FYEKMQ (reference sequence). The CDR3 reads CASSARGTGGARGYTF. In DNA form, the CDR3 reads TGTGCCAGCAGCGCCCGCGGGACAGGGGGCGCGAGGGGCTACACCTTC.

CDR3 loop: CASSRDSDTQYF. The CDR3 nucleotides read TGTGCCAGCAGTCGGGACTCCGATACGCAGTATTTT. The chain carries TRBV2 and TRBJ2-3, with D possibly TRBD2 on 6 matching bases. CDR1 SNHLY and CDR2 FYNNEI come from the germline V gene. The CDR3 extends over 12 amino acids. Trimming pared 5 bases from V and 6 bases from J, leaving 9 bases between.

The chain recombines TRBV6-5 with TRBJ2-2; possible D gene TRBD1, 6 bases. The V gene's germline CDR1 is MNHEY and CDR2 SVGAGI. The CDR3 is made up of 14 amino acids. Trimming pared 6 bases from V and 5 bases from J, leaving 13 bases between. The CDR3 sequence is CASSREGETGELFF. DNA for the CDR3: TGTGCCAGCAGCCGCGAGGGGGAGACCGGGGAGCTGTTTTTT.

In its sample, this clone was seen a few times. The chain joins TRBV19 to TRBJ1-2; TRBD1 matches at 7 bases. Per the germline V gene, CDR1 is LNHDA and CDR2 is SQIVND (reference sequence). V lost 6 bases and J lost 4; bases outside the gene matches: 8. The CDR3 sequence is 14 residues long. The CDR3 loop is CASRRQGSGYGYTF. The CDR3 region has the DNA TGTGCCAGTAGAAGACAGGGATCAGGCTATGGCTACACCTTC.

The chain carries TRBV6-5 and TRBJ1-2, with 7 bases that match TRBD1. Germline lookup yields CDR1 MNHEY and CDR2 SVGAGI. CDR3 length: 14 residues. V shed 7 bases, J shed 2 bases, and the junction held 7 bases outside the gene matches. The CDR3 DNA reads TGTGCCAGCAAGCGACAGGGTTACAACTATGGCTACACCTTC. This gives the protein CASKRQGYNYGYTF.